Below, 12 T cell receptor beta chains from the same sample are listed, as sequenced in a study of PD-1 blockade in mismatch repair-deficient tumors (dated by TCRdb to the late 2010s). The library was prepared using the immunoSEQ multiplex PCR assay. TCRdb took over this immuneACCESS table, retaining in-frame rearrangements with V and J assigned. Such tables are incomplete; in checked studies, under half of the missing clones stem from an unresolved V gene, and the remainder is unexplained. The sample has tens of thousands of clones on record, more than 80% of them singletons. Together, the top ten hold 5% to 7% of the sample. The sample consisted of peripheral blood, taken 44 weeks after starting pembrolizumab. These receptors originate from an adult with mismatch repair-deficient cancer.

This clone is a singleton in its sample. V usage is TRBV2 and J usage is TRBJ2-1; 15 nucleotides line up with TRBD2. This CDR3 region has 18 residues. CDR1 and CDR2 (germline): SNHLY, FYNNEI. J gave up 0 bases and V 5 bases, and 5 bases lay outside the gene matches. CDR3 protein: CASSPGLAGGSSYNEQFF. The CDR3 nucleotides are TGTGCCAGCAGTCCCGGACTAGCGGGAGGGAGCTCCTACAATGAGCAGTTCTTC.

The CDR3 loop is CASSTGTGLSEQYF. For the CDR3, the DNA is TGTGCCAGCAGCACCGGGACAGGTTTGTCCGAGCAGTACTTC. The chain is built from TRBV5-4 and TRBJ2-7, with 8 bases that match TRBD1. Germline CDR1 and CDR2: SGHNT and YYREEE (reference sequence). The CDR3 has 14 residues. After removal of 4 bases from V and 6 bases from J, the junction contained 9 bases not matched to a gene.

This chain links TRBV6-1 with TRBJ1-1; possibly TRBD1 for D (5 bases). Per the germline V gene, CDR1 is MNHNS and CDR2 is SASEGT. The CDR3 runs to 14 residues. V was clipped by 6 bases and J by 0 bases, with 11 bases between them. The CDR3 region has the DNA TGTGCCAGCAGAATAGACAGAGTGAACACTGAAGCTTTCTTT. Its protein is CASRIDRVNTEAFF.

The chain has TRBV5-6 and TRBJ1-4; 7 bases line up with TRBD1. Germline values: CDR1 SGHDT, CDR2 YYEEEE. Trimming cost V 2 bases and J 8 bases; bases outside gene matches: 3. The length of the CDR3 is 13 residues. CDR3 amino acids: CASSLDRDEKLFF. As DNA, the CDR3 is TGTGCCAGCAGCTTAGACAGGGACGAAAAACTGTTTTTT.

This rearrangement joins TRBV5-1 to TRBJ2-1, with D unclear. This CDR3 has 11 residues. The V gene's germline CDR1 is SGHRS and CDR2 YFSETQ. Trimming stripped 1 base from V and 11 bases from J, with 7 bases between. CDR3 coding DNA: TGCGCCAGCAGCTTGAGGGAACAGCAGTTCTTC. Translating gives CASSLREQQFF.

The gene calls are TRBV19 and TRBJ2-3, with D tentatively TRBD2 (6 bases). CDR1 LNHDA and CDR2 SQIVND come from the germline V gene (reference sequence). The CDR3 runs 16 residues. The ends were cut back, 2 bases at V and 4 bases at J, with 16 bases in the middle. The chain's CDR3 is CASSISGTPGADTQYF. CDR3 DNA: TGTGCCAGTAGTATATCCGGGACCCCGGGGGCAGATACGCAGTATTTT.

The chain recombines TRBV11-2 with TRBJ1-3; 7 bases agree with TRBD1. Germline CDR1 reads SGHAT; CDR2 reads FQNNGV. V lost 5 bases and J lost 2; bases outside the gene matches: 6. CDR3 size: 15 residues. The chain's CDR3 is CASSGWDSPGNTIYF. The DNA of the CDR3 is TGTGCCAGCAGCGGCTGGGACAGCCCTGGAAACACCATATATTTT.

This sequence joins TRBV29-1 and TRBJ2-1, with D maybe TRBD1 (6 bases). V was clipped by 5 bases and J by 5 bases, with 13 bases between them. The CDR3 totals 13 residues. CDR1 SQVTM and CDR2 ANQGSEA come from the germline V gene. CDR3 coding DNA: TGCAGCGTTTTTAAGGACAGTAACAATGAGCAGTTCTTC. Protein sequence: CSVFKDSNNEQFF.

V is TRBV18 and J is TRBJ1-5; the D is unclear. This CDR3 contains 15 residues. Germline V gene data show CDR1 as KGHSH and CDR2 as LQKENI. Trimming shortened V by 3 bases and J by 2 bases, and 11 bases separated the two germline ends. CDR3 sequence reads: CASSPPSLGNQPQHF. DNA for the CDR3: TGTGCCAGCTCACCCCCTAGTTTAGGCAATCAGCCCCAGCATTTT.

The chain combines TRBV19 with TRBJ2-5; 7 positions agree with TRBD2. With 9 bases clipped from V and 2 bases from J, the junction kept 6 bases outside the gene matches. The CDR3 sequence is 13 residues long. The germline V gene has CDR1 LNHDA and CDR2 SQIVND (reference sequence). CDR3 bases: TGTGCCAGCAACTACGGGAGGCAAGAGACCCAGTACTTC. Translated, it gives CASNYGRQETQYF.

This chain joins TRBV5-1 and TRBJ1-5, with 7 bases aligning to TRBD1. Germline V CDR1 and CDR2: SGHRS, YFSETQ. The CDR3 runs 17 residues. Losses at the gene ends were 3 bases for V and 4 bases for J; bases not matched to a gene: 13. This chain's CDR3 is CASSYDPTGQTNQPQHF. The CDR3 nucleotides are TGCGCCAGCAGCTATGACCCCACGGGACAGACAAATCAGCCCCAGCATTTT.

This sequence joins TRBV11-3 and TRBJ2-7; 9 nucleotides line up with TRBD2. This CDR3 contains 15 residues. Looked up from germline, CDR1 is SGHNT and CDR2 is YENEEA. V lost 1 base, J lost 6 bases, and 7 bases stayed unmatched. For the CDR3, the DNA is TGTGCCAGCAGCTTAGGGGCTAGCGGGATATCCGAGCAGTACTTC. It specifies CASSLGASGISEQYF. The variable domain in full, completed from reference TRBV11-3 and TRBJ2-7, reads EAGVVQSPRYKIIEKKQPVAFWCNPISGHNTLYWYLQNLGQGPELLIRYENEEAVDDSQLPKDRFSAERLKGVDSTLKIQPAELGDSAVYLCASSLGASGISEQYFGPGTRLTVT.